Listed here are 16 T cell receptor beta chains from one sample, sequenced in a study of long-term antiretroviral therapy in people with HIV. The libraries were made with immunoSEQ v3.0 at survey level. Some clones are missing from TCRdb's copy, which holds only in-frame ones; the method was immunoSEQ multiplex PCR. Among 20,000 to 30,000 clones, 80% to 90% were seen once, and the ten largest hold roughly 15%. The sample was unsorted PBMCs, taken 1.2 years after starting antiretroviral therapy. These receptors were taken from a man between 45 and 60 years old with HIV.

A note on this clone: The junction departs from the called germline gene at one end, perhaps through a read error. The rearrangement uses TRBV7-3 and TRBJ1-6, with 7 bases fitting TRBD1. Germline V gene sequence: CDR1 SGHTA, CDR2 FQGTGA. The CDR3 spans 14 residues. CDR3 sequence: CASSPIAGGVCKYF. The CDR3 region has the DNA TGTGCCAGCAGCCCAATCGCAGGGGGGGTTTGTAAGTACTTT.

This clone was seen more than once but under ten times. V and J are TRBV9 and TRBJ2-1; 10 bases align to TRBD2. The trim removed 4 bases at V and 2 bases at J, leaving 3 bases unmatched. CDR3 size: 15 residues. Germline CDR1 and CDR2: SGDLS and YYNGEE. CDR3 residues: CASSPTSGAYNEQFF. CDR3 nucleotide sequence: TGTGCCAGCAGCCCAACTAGCGGGGCCTACAATGAGCAGTTCTTC.

The chain uses TRBV7-2 and TRBJ1-6; TRBD1 might be the D (5 bases). Per germline, CDR1 SGHTA and CDR2 FQGNSA. The CDR3 runs 15 residues. Trimming pared 5 bases from V and 10 bases from J, leaving 18 bases between. DNA of the CDR3: TGTGCCAGCAGCCCCACGTCGCAGGGAGGGTCACCCCTCCACTTT. Translated, it gives CASSPTSQGGSPLHF. Filled out from reference TRBV7-2 and TRBJ1-6, the complete variable domain reads GAGVSQSPSNKVTEKGKDVELRCDPISGHTALYWYRQSLGQGLEFLIYFQGNSAPDKSGLPSDRFSAERTGGSVSTLTIQRTQQEDSAVYLCASSPTSQGGSPLHFGNGTRLTVT.

This chain connects TRBV18 to TRBJ1-1; D is undetermined. Trimming shortened V by 4 bases and J by 4 bases, and 13 bases separated the two germline ends. The CDR3 runs to 14 residues. Per germline, CDR1 KGHSH and CDR2 LQKENI. CDR3 sequence (DNA): TGTGCCAGCTCACTACCCCCTCGTGGCACTGAAGCTTTCTTT. It specifies CASSLPPRGTEAFF. Filled out from reference TRBV18 and TRBJ1-1, the complete variable domain reads NAGVMQNPRHLVRRRGQEARLRCSPMKGHSHVYWYRQLPEEGLKFMVYLQKENIIDESGMPKERFSAEFPKEGPSILRIQQVVRGDSAAYFCASSLPPRGTEAFFGQGTRLTVV.

The chain links TRBV30 to TRBJ1-2; 7 bases line up with TRBD1. This CDR3 is 15 amino acids long. Germline assignment: CDR1 GTSNPN and CDR2 SVGIG (reference sequence). V shed 2 bases and J 8 bases; nucleotides not matched to a gene: 14. This CDR3 is CAWSHTGGSRGGYTF. The CDR3, as DNA: TGTGCCTGGAGTCATACCGGGGGTTCCAGGGGGGGCTACACCTTC.

This chain uses TRBV4-3 with TRBJ2-1; unclear D gene. Germline V lookup: CDR1 LGHNA, CDR2 YSLEER. The germline V and J ends were trimmed by 4 bases and 12 bases, with 16 bases remaining between them. The CDR3 spans 13 residues. CDR3 sequence reads: CASSLSLTGSQFF. DNA for the CDR3: TGCGCCAGCAGCCTCTCGCTCACTGGTTCGCAGTTCTTC.

The rearrangement uses TRBV4-1 and TRBJ2-7, with TRBD1 matching 10 bases. V trimming: 1 base; J trimming: 0 bases; junction bases outside the gene matches: 9. The CDR3 has 18 residues. In germline, CDR1 is MGHRA, CDR2 YSYEKL. CDR3 sequence: CASSQVRGGTGVSYEQYF. CDR3 nucleotides: TGCGCCAGCAGCCAAGTAAGGGGGGGGACAGGGGTCTCCTACGAGCAGTACTTC.

V usage is TRBV1 and J usage is TRBJ1-2. TRBV1 is shown as a pseudogene. The CDR3 runs to 18 residues. CDR3 bases: TGCACCAGCAGCCCCTTATTCGGCCCCAGTAGGCTTAACTATGGCTACACCTTC. It specifies CTSSPLFGPSRLNYGYTF.

The rearrangement uses TRBV7-2 and TRBJ2-7, with D perhaps TRBD1 or TRBD2 (6 bases each). V lost 1 base and J lost 0, with 22 bases in between. Germline CDR1 is SGHTA and CDR2 is FQGNSA. The CDR3 runs 19 residues. The CDR3 sequence is CASSLEGRYSGGPSYEQYF. CDR3 nucleotide sequence: TGTGCCAGCAGCTTAGAGGGCCGGTATAGTGGGGGGCCCTCCTACGAGCAGTACTTC.

The CDR3 sequence: CSISGTEAFF. For the CDR3, the DNA is TGCAGCATTAGCGGGACTGAAGCTTTCTTT. The V call is TRBV29-1, the J call TRBJ1-1, with no clear D. V lost 8 bases and J 5 bases, leaving 9 bases between the germline ends. Germline lookup yields CDR1 SQVTM and CDR2 ANQGSEA. This CDR3 has 10 residues.

This CDR3 reads CASSIKGGYRYGYTF. The CDR3 nucleotides are TGTGCCAGTAGTATCAAGGGCGGCTATAGATATGGCTACACCTTC. The chain is built from TRBV19 and TRBJ1-2; D is ambiguous. V shed 3 bases and J shed 5 bases, with 16 bases lying between them. The CDR3 has 15 residues. In germline, CDR1 is LNHDA, CDR2 SQIVND (reference sequence).

The chain is built from TRBV2 and TRBJ2-3, with TRBD1 as a possible D gene (5 bases). Trimming took 5 bases from V and 6 from J, leaving 12 bases between them. This CDR3 spans 13 amino acids. CDR1 is SNHLY, CDR2 FYNNEI, per germline. Written as DNA, the CDR3 is TGTGCCAGCAGTCACAGGTTCACGGATACGCAGTATTTT. Translation gives CASSHRFTDTQYF.

The CDR3 spells CASSLSVLDLEDEQFF. CDR3 DNA sequence: TGTGCCAGCAGCCTCTCGGTTTTGGATCTTGAGGATGAGCAGTTCTTC. The genes are TRBV7-8 and TRBJ2-1; no reliable D call. Between the trimmed V and J ends, which lost 5 bases and 8 bases, there was a span of 22 bases. CDR1 is SGHVS, CDR2 FQNEAQ, per germline. The CDR3 is 16 residues long. Drawing the rest from reference TRBV7-8 and TRBJ2-1, the complete variable domain is GAGVSQSPRYKVAKRGQDVALRCDPISGHVSLFWYQQALGQGPEFLTYFQNEAQLDKSGLPSDRFFAERPEGSVSTLKIQRTQQEDSAVYLCASSLSVLDLEDEQFFGPGTRLTVL.

The V gene is TRBV9, the J gene TRBJ2-7, with TRBD1 as a possible D gene (5 bases). Trimming stripped 0 bases from V and 6 bases from J, with 28 bases between. Germline CDR1 SGDLS, CDR2 YYNGEE. The CDR3 is made up of 19 amino acids. The CDR3 nucleotides are TGTGCCAGCAGCGTAGAGGACACCGCTTGCCCCCAACAAGAGTGCGAGCAGTACTTC. Translated, it gives CASSVEDTACPQQECEQYF.

The chain employs TRBV10-3 and TRBJ2-7, with D possibly being TRBD2 (5 bases). Trimming took off 0 bases at V and 4 bases at J, with 13 bases between the two ends. The CDR3 sequence is 15 residues long. Germline CDR1 ENHRY, CDR2 SYGVKD. The CDR3 reads CAISESGNTLYEQYF. The DNA of the CDR3 is TGTGCCATCAGTGAGTCCGGGAACACCCTTTACGAGCAGTACTTC.

This chain uses TRBV28 with TRBJ2-3, with unresolved D. The CDR3 covers 14 residues. Trimming removed 6 bases at V and 4 bases at J, with 14 bases between. The germline V gene has CDR1 MDHEN and CDR2 SYDVKM. CDR3 DNA sequence: TGTGCCAGCAGCCGAGTAGGGAACGCAGATACGCAGTATTTT. This sequence encodes CASSRVGNADTQYF.